The 19 T cell receptor beta chains in this list originate from one sample, sequenced in a study of T cells in pancreatic ductal adenocarcinoma. Profiling relied on immunoSEQ multiplex PCR, and the TCRdb table lists in-frame clones only, not all of them. The table records 85,000 to 120,000 clones, 90% to 95% of them present only once. The selected patients with pancreatic ductal adenocarcinoma had surgery but no neoadjuvant therapy. The sample was PBMCs. These TCRs come from a human donor with pancreatic ductal adenocarcinoma.

This chain joins TRBV5-1 and TRBJ2-7; 7 bases align to TRBD2. This CDR3 has 15 amino acids. Germline CDR1 and CDR2: SGHRS and YFSETQ. V lost 0 bases and J lost 3; bases outside the gene matches: 6. The CDR3 reads CASSLAPASGYEQYF. The CDR3 nucleotides are TGCGCCAGCAGCTTGGCCCCGGCTAGCGGCTACGAGCAGTACTTC.

Comments on this clone: The same CDR3 also results from other DNA sequences found in this sample. The V gene is TRBV4-3, the J gene TRBJ2-7; 7 positions match TRBD2. CDR1 is LGHNA and CDR2 is YSLEER in the germline V gene. This CDR3 has 14 amino acids. The V gene end was trimmed by 0 bases and the J gene end by 3 bases; junction bases not matched to a gene: 2. The CDR3 loop is CASSQDSGGYEQYF. Written as DNA, the CDR3 is TGCGCCAGCAGCCAAGACTCGGGAGGCTACGAGCAGTACTTC.

The chain couples TRBV28 to TRBJ1-1, with TRBD1 as a possible D gene (5 bases). CDR1 is MDHEN and CDR2 is SYDVKM in the germline V gene. The CDR3 extends over 14 amino acids. V was trimmed by 1 base and J by 5 bases, leaving 11 bases between them. The CDR3 here is CASSLSGIHTEAFF. For the CDR3, the DNA is TGTGCCAGCAGTTTATCAGGGATTCATACTGAAGCTTTCTTT.

The gene calls are TRBV5-1 and TRBJ1-3, with no clear D. The CDR3 runs 13 residues. Germline CDR1 reads SGHRS; CDR2 reads YFSETQ. Trimming took off 0 bases at V and 4 bases at J, with 5 bases between the two ends. This CDR3 is CASSLVQGNTIYF. Here the CDR3 DNA reads TGCGCCAGCAGCTTGGTCCAGGGAAACACCATATATTTT. The full variable domain, with the rest looked up from reference TRBV5-1 and TRBJ1-3, is KAGVTQTPRYLIKTRGQQVTLSCSPISGHRSVSWYQQTPGQGLQFLFEYFSETQRNKGNFPGRFSGRQFSNSRSEMNVSTLELGDSALYLCASSLVQGNTIYFGEGSWLTVV.

This CDR3 is CAIREQGWSTEAFF. Here the CDR3 DNA reads TGTGCCATCAGAGAACAGGGGTGGTCCACTGAAGCTTTCTTT. V is TRBV10-3 and J is TRBJ1-1; TRBD1 agrees at 7 bases. Germline lookup yields CDR1 ENHRY and CDR2 SYGVKD. CDR3 length: 14 amino acids. Trimming cost V 6 bases and J 4 bases; bases outside gene matches: 8.

The rearrangement joins TRBV4-2 to TRBJ2-7, with D uncertain. This CDR3 has 14 residues. V lost 3 bases and J 0 bases, leaving 9 bases between the germline ends. Germline loops: CDR1 LGHNA, CDR2 YNFKEQ. The CDR3 here is CASSHERSSYEQYF. The DNA for the CDR3 is TGTGCCAGCAGCCACGAAAGGAGCTCCTACGAGCAGTACTTC.

This chain uses TRBV10-3 with TRBJ2-2; D is possibly TRBD1 (6 bases). V was pared by 5 bases and J by 0 bases, with 22 bases between. The CDR3 runs to 19 residues. CDR1 and CDR2 (germline): ENHRY, SYGVKD. The CDR3 DNA sequence: TGTGCCATCAGTCCGATTGCAGCTCCAGGGGATTCGAACACCGGGGAGCTGTTTTTT. Amino acids: CAISPIAAPGDSNTGELFF.

The V and J genes are TRBV5-1 and TRBJ2-3, with 14 positions matching TRBD2. The trim removed 4 bases at V and 11 bases at J, leaving 18 bases unmatched. The CDR3 extends over 18 amino acids. Germline CDR1 reads SGHRS; CDR2 reads YFSETQ. The CDR3 reads CASSPNGAGLAGDRVQYF. The CDR3 DNA reads TGCGCCAGCAGCCCCAACGGAGCGGGACTAGCGGGAGATAGGGTGCAGTATTTT.

The chain uses TRBV2 and TRBJ2-2; TRBD1 matches at 9 bases. The J segment lost 6 bases and the V segment lost 2 bases, leaving 7 bases of the junction unmatched. Germline values: CDR1 SNHLY, CDR2 FYNNEI. This CDR3 has 16 residues. Written as DNA, the CDR3 is TGTGCCAGCAGTGAAATGCACAGGGGGCTGTCCGGGGAGCTGTTTTTT. Protein sequence: CASSEMHRGLSGELFF.

The CDR3 sequence: CASLGQPNTGELFF. The CDR3 nucleotides are TGTGCCAGCCTGGGACAGCCGAACACCGGGGAGCTGTTTTTT. The chain carries TRBV6-1 and TRBJ2-2, with 7 bases identical to TRBD1. Germline lookup yields CDR1 MNHNS and CDR2 SASEGT. Losses at the gene ends were 8 bases for V and 0 bases for J; bases not matched to a gene: 3. The CDR3 extends over 14 amino acids.

The chain carries TRBV6-5 and TRBJ2-7; 9 nucleotides line up with TRBD1. Germline values: CDR1 MNHEY, CDR2 SVGAGI. After removal of 9 bases from V and 4 bases from J, the junction contained 7 bases not matched to a gene. This CDR3 has 13 residues. As DNA, the CDR3 is TGTGCCAGTAATGACAGGGGGTTTTACGAGCAGTACTTC. This sequence encodes CASNDRGFYEQYF.

This clone was recorded a few times. V gene TRBV4-1 combines with J gene TRBJ2-7, with 7 bases that match TRBD2. The CDR3 spans 13 residues. Per germline, CDR1 MGHRA and CDR2 YSYEKL. V shed 0 bases and J 6 bases; nucleotides not matched to a gene: 2. The CDR3 region has the DNA TGCGCCAGCAGCCAAGAGACTAGCACCGAGCAGTACTTC. Translation gives CASSQETSTEQYF.

This clone was counted once. The chain has TRBV7-7 and TRBJ2-7; 8 nucleotides match TRBD1. V shed 4 bases, J shed 6 bases, and the junction held 11 bases outside the gene matches. The CDR3 totals 15 residues. CDR1 and CDR2 from the germline V gene are SSHAT and FNYEAQ (reference sequence). The CDR3 protein is CASSSGPTGESEQYF. The CDR3 DNA reads TGTGCCAGCAGCTCAGGGCCGACAGGGGAGAGCGAGCAGTACTTC.

V is TRBV7-9 and J is TRBJ2-3; unclear D gene. The ends were cut back, 7 bases at V and 0 bases at J, with 17 bases in the middle. CDR1 and CDR2 (germline): SEHNR, FQNEAQ (reference sequence). This CDR3 is 16 amino acids long. DNA of the CDR3: TGTGCCAGCATCTCGACCCAGGCGTTTAGCACAGATACGCAGTATTTT. Translated, it gives CASISTQAFSTDTQYF.

A note on this clone: The sample holds other DNA sequences that translate to the same CDR3. This rearrangement joins TRBV5-4 to TRBJ2-3; 8 nucleotides agree with TRBD2. Germline CDR1 SGHNT, CDR2 YYREEE (reference sequence). The CDR3 runs 15 residues. V trimming: 1 base; J trimming: 3 bases; junction bases outside the gene matches: 4. The CDR3 is CASSLREGGTDTQYF. In nucleotides, the CDR3 is TGTGCCAGCAGCTTGCGGGAGGGGGGGACAGATACGCAGTATTTT. Combining the CDR3 with reference TRBV5-4 and TRBJ2-3 gives the whole variable domain ETGVTQSPTHLIKTRGQQVTLRCSSQSGHNTVSWYQQALGQGPQFIFQYYREEENGRGNFPPRFSGLQFPNYSSELNVNALELDDSALYLCASSLREGGTDTQYFGPGTRLTVL.

The rearrangement uses TRBV27 and TRBJ1-2, with TRBD1 matching over 9 bases. Trimming at V came to 4 bases and at J to 1 base, leaving 7 bases not matched to a gene. From germline, CDR1 is MNHEY and CDR2 SMNVEV (reference sequence). The CDR3 loop spans 16 amino acids. The CDR3 nucleotides read TGTGCCAGCAGTTCTCTCGGGACAGGGCTTAACTATGGCTACACCTTC. It is translated as CASSSLGTGLNYGYTF.

The gene calls are TRBV28 and TRBJ1-2; 7 bases map to TRBD1. The germline gives CDR1 MDHEN, CDR2 SYDVKM. J lost 8 bases, V lost 3 bases, and 12 bases had no gene match. The CDR3 extends over 15 amino acids. This chain's CDR3 is CASSFPRGRGDGYTF. The DNA for the CDR3 is TGTGCCAGCAGTTTCCCCCGGGGCAGGGGGGACGGCTACACCTTC.

Here the CDR3 reads CASRGTGGYEQYF. The DNA of the CDR3 is TGTGCCAGCCGAGGGACAGGGGGCTACGAGCAGTACTTC. The V and J genes are TRBV28 and TRBJ2-7; 11 bases line up with TRBD1. This CDR3 contains 13 residues. Trimming cost V 8 bases and J 3 bases; bases outside gene matches: 3. CDR1 and CDR2 from the germline V gene are MDHEN and SYDVKM.

The chain links TRBV30 to TRBJ2-7, with D perhaps matching TRBD2 (6 bases). CDR3 length: 11 amino acids. Germline V gene sequence: CDR1 GTSNPN, CDR2 SVGIG (reference sequence). The V end was cut by 1 base, the J end by 6 bases, with 7 bases between. DNA for the CDR3: TGTGCCTGGAGTGCGGAGGGCGAGCAGTACTTC. Protein sequence: CAWSAEGEQYF.